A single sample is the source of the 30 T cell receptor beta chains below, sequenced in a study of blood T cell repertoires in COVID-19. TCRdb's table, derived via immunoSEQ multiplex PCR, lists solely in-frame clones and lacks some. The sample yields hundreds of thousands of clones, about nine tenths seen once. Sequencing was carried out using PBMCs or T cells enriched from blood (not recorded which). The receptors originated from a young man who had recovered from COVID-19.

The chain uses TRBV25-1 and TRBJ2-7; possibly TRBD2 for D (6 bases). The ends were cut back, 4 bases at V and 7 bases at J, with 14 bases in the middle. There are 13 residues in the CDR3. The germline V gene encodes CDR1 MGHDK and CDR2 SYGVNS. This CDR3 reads CASSGGTRGEQYF. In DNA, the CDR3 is TGTGCCAGCAGTGGGGGGACCCGGGGGGAGCAGTACTTC.

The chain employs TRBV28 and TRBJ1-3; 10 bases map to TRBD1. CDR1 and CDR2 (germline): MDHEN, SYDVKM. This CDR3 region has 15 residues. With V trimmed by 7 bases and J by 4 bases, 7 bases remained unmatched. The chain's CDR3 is CASIGGQGYGNTIYF. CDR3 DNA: TGTGCCAGCATTGGGGGACAGGGGTACGGAAACACCATATATTTT.

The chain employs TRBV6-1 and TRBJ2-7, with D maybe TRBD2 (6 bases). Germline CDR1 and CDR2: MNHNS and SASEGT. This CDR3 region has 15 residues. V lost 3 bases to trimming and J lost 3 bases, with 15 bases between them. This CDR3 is CASSDIGAGGYEQYF. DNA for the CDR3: TGTGCCAGCAGTGATATTGGCGCCGGGGGCTACGAGCAGTACTTC.

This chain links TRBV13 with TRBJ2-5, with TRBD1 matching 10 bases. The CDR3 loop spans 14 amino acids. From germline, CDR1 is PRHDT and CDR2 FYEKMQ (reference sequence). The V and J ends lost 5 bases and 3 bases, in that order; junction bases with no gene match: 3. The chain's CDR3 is CASSPGTGEETQYF. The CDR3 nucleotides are TGTGCCAGCAGCCCCGGGACAGGGGAAGAGACCCAGTACTTC.

The CDR3 nucleotides are TGTGCCACCAGTGTTACTAACTATGGCTACACCTTC. Residues: CATSVTNYGYTF. The chain has TRBV24-1 and TRBJ1-2; no clear D. V lost 5 bases to trimming and J lost 0 bases, with 3 bases between them. CDR3 size: 12 residues. The germline V gene has CDR1 KGHDR and CDR2 SFDVKD.

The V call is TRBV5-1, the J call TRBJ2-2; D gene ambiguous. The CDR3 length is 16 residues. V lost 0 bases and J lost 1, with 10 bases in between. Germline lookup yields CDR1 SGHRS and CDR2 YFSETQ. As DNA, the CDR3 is TGCGCCAGCAGCTTGGCCGGGTACCGGAACACCGGGGAGCTGTTTTTT. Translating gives CASSLAGYRNTGELFF.

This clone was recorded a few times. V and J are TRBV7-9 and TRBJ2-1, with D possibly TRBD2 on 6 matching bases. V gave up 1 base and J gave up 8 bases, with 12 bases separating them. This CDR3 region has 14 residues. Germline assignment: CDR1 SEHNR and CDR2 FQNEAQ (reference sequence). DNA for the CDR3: TGTGCCAGCAGCTTAGATGGGAGGATGGATGAGCAGTTCTTC. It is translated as CASSLDGRMDEQFF.

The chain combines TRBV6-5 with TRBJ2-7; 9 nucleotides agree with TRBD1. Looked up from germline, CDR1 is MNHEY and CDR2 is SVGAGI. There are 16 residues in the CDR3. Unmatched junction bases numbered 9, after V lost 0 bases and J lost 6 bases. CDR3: CASSYSRRTGASEQYF. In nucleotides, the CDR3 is TGTGCCAGCAGTTACTCGAGAAGGACAGGGGCCAGCGAGCAGTACTTC.

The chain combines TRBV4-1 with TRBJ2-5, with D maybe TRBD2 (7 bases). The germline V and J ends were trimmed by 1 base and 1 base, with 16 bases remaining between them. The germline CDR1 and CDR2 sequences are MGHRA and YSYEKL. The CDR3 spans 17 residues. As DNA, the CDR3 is TGCGCCAGCAGCCAAGGCCTGATGGGGGGGCCCCAAGAGACCCAGTACTTC. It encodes CASSQGLMGGPQETQYF.

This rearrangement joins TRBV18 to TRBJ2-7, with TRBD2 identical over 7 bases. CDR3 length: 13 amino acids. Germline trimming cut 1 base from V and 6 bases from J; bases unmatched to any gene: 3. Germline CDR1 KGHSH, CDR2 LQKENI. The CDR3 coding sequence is TGTGCCAGCTCACCACTGGGAGGGAGCGAGCAGTACTTC. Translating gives CASSPLGGSEQYF.

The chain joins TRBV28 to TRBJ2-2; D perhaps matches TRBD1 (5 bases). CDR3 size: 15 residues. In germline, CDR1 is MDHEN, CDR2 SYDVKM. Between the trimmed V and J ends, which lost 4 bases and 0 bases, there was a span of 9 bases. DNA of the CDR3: TGTGCCAGCAGTTCCGCACAGGCGAACACCGGGGAGCTGTTTTTT. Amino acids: CASSSAQANTGELFF.

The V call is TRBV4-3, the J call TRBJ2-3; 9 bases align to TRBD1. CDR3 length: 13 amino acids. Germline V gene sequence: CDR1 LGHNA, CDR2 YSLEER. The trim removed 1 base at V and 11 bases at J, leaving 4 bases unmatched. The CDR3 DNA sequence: TGCGCCAGCAGCCAAGGGGACAGGGTGAGGCAGTATTTT. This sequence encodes CASSQGDRVRQYF.

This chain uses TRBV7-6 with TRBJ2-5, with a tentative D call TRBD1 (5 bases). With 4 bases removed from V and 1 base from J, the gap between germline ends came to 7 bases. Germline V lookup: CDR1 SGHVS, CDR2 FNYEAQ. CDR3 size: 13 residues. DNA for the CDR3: TGTGCCAGCAGCTCAGGGTCCCAAGAGACCCAGTACTTC. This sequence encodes CASSSGSQETQYF.

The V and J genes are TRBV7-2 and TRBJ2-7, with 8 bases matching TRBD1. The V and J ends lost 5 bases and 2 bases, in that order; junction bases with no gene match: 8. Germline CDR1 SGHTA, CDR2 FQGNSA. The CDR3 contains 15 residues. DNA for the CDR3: TGTGCCAGCAGCAGGAAGGGACAGGCAGCCTACGAGCAGTACTTC. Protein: CASSRKGQAAYEQYF.

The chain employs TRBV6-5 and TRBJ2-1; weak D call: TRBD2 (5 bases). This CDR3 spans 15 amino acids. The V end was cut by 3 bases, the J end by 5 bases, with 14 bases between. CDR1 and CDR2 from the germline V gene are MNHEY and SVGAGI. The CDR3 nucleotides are TGTGCCAGCAGTTATGGCGGGCTCCGGGACAATGAGCAGTTCTTC. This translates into CASSYGGLRDNEQFF.

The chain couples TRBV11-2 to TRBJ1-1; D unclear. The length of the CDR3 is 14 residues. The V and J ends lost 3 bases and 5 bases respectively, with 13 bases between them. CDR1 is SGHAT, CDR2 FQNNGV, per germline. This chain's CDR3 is CASSFEGSSTEAFF. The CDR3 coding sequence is TGTGCCAGCAGCTTTGAGGGCAGCTCGACTGAAGCTTTCTTT.

This chain's CDR3 is CASSQEALTGSRGEKLFF. The CDR3 DNA follows: TGCGCCAGCAGCCAAGAGGCACTAACCGGTTCAAGGGGTGAAAAACTGTTTTTT. This chain uses TRBV4-3 with TRBJ1-4; D possibly corresponds to TRBD1 (5 bases). Trimming stripped 0 bases from V and 7 bases from J, with 21 bases between. CDR3 length: 18 residues. The V gene's germline CDR1 is LGHNA and CDR2 YSLEER.

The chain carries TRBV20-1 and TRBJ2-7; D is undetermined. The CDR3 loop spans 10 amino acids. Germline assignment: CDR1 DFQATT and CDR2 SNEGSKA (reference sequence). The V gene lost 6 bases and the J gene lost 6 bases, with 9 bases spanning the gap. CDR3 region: CSAKFGEQYF. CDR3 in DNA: TGCAGTGCAAAGTTCGGCGAGCAGTACTTC.

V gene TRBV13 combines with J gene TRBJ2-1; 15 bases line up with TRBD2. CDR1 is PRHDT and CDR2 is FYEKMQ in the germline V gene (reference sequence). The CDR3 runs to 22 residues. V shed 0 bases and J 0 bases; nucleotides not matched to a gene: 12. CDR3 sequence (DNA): TGTGCCAGCAGCTTAGGTTACGGACGGACTAGCGGGGGGGTCGGCTCCTACAATGAGCAGTTCTTC. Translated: CASSLGYGRTSGGVGSYNEQFF.

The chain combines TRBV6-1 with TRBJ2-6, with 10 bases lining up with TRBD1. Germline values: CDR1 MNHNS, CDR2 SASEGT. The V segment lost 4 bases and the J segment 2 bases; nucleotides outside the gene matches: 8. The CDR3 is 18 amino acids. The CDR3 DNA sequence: TGTGCCAGCAGTGCGGACAGGGGGTTGTACGCTGGGGCCAACGTCCTGACTTTC. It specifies CASSADRGLYAGANVLTF.

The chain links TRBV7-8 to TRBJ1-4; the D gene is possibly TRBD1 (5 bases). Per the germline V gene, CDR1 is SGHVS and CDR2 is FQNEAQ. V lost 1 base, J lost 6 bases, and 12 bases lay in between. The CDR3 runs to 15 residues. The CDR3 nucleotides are TGTGCCAGCAGCTTAGGGAGGGGAGGGGATGAAAAACTGTTTTTT. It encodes CASSLGRGGDEKLFF.

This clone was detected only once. The CDR3 bases are TGTGCCAGCAGTCGTCCCAACAGGGAATATGGCTACACCTTC. Its protein is CASSRPNREYGYTF. The V call is TRBV28, the J call TRBJ1-2; tentatively, D is TRBD1 (6 bases). Germline V lookup: CDR1 MDHEN, CDR2 SYDVKM. V dropped 5 bases and J dropped 5 bases, with 15 bases sitting between them. There are 14 residues in the CDR3.

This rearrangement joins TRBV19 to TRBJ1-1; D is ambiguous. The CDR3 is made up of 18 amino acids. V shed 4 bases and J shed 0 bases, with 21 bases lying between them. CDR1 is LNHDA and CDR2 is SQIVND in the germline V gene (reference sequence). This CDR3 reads CASSTFRPRRPMNTEAFF. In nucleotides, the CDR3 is TGTGCCAGTAGTACCTTCCGGCCGCGGCGACCTATGAACACTGAAGCTTTCTTT.

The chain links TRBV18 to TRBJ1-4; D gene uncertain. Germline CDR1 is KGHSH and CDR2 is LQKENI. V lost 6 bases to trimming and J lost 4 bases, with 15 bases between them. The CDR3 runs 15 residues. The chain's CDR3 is CASSVSDQVNEKLFF. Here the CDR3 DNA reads TGTGCCAGCTCGGTCAGTGACCAGGTTAATGAAAAACTGTTTTTT. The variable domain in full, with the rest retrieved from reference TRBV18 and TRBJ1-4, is NAGVMQNPRHLVRRRGQEARLRCSPMKGHSHVYWYRQLPEEGLKFMVYLQKENIIDESGMPKERFSAEFPKEGPSILRIQQVVRGDSAAYFCASSVSDQVNEKLFFGSGTQLSVL.

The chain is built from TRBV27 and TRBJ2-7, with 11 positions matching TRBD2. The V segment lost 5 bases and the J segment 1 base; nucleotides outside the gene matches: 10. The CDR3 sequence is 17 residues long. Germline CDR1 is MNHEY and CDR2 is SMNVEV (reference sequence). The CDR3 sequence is CASSVKGLAGGSYEQYF. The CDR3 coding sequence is TGTGCCAGCAGTGTAAAGGGGCTAGCGGGGGGTTCCTACGAGCAGTACTTC.

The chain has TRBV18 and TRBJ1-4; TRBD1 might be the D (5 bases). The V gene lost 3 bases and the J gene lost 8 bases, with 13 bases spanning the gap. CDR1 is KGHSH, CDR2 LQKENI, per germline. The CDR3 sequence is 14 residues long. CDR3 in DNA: TGTGCCAGCTCACCTGGCCAGGGTAGCGAAAAACTGTTTTTT. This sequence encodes CASSPGQGSEKLFF. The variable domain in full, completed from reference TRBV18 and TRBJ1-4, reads NAGVMQNPRHLVRRRGQEARLRCSPMKGHSHVYWYRQLPEEGLKFMVYLQKENIIDESGMPKERFSAEFPKEGPSILRIQQVVRGDSAAYFCASSPGQGSEKLFFGSGTQLSVL.

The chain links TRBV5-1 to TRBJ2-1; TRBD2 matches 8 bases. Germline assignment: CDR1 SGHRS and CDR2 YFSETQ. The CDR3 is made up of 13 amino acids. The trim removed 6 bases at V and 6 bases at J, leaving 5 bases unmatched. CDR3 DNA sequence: TGCGCCAGCATGGTAGCGGGATTCAATGAGCAGTTCTTC. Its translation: CASMVAGFNEQFF.

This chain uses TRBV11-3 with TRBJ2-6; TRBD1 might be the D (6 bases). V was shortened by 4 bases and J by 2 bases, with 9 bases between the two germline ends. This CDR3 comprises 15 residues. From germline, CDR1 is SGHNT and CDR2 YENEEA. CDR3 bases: TGTGCCAGCAGCTCAACAGGGACTGGGGCCAACGTCCTGACTTTC. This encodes CASSSTGTGANVLTF.

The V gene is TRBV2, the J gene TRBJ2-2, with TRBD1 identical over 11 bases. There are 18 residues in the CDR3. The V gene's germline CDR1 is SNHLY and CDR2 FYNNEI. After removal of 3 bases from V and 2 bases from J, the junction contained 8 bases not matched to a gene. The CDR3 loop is CASSDPRTGGSNTGELFF. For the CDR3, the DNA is TGTGCCAGCAGTGATCCCCGGACAGGGGGCTCAAACACCGGGGAGCTGTTTTTT.

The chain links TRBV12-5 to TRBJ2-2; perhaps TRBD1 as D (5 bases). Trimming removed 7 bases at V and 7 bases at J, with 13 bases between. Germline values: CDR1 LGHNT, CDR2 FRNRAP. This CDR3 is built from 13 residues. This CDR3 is CASAKRGHGELFF. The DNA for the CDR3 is TGTGCTAGTGCCAAAAGGGGTCACGGGGAGCTGTTTTTT.